This T cell receptor (beta chain) was identified in a study of cytomegalovirus exposure and HLA in healthy donors. On the study more broadly: Previous work identified 100 million or so unique TCR beta sequences from some 170 million T cells. Whole-study findings and limits: The study recorded about 160 TCR beta chains that were cytomegalovirus-associated.

Germline V gene lookup returns CDR1 SGDLS and CDR2 YYNGEE. J lost 0 bases, V lost 0 bases, and 7 bases had no gene match. CDR3 size: 18 residues. For this clone: What it binds is not known.

Use of 60 Vbeta and 13 Jbeta primers characterized the PCR. Assay: immunoSEQ multiplex PCR; the TCRdb copy retains only in-frame clones and omits some. This repertoire shows roughly 80,000 clones, 62% found once; its top ten account for 3.5% to 4.5%. The sequence was obtained from a male donor in good health and CMV-seropositive. Sample: PBMCs. The rearrangement uses TRBV9 and TRBJ1-5, with TRBD1 identical over 9 bases. This CDR3 reads CASSVAVRDRDSNQPQHF. CDR3 bases: TGTGCCAGCAGCGTAGCGGTCAGGGACAGGGATAGCAATCAGCCCCAGCATTTT.